Listed below are T cell receptor beta chains from one sample, sequenced in a study of blood T cell repertoires in COVID-19. Only in-frame clones appear in the TCRdb table, and some are missing; sequencing was by immunoSEQ multiplex PCR. The sample has around 380,000 clones; 81% are singletons. The sequencing sample was made of peripheral blood. Receptors originate from a human donor with acute or convalescent COVID-19. The donor label of this sample is uncertain. Each CDR3 is given with its conserved first and last residue. The order of the fields is CDR3 length, V gene, CDR3 protein.

CDR3 length: 16; V gene: TRBV11-2; CDR3 protein: CASSLLGRGASYEQYF
CDR3 length: 14; V gene: TRBV30; CDR3 protein: CAWSRRTRGNTIYF
CDR3 length: 15; V gene: TRBV2; CDR3 protein: CASSSDRASTGELFF
CDR3 length: 17; V gene: TRBV5-4; CDR3 protein: CASSSQLGGTNNYGYTF
CDR3 length: 16; V gene: TRBV6-1; CDR3 protein: CASSEWRPLNGNTIYF
CDR3 length: 13; V gene: TRBV5-1; CDR3 protein: CASSLNSNQPQHF
CDR3 length: 15; V gene: TRBV28; CDR3 protein: CASSSPQGWVYGYTF
CDR3 length: 12; V gene: TRBV10-1; CDR3 protein: CASIGQGDEQYF
CDR3 length: 17; V gene: TRBV6-2/TRBV6-3; CDR3 protein: CASSTAGPGTAKNIQYF
CDR3 length: 13; V gene: TRBV12-3/TRBV12-4; CDR3 protein: CASSLTDTLEAFF
CDR3 length: 15; V gene: TRBV4-2; CDR3 protein: CASSQTTGVNQPQHF
CDR3 length: 16; V gene: TRBV7-8; CDR3 protein: CASSLEGQLYNSPLHF
CDR3 length: 13; V gene: TRBV9; CDR3 protein: CASSPTPNTEAFF
CDR3 length: 12; V gene: TRBV20-1; CDR3 protein: CSASRGNTEAFF
CDR3 length: 17; V gene: TRBV10-2; CDR3 protein: CASSESVLRGGYNEQFF
CDR3 length: 17; V gene: TRBV19; CDR3 protein: CASSNRGNYYSNQPQHF
CDR3 length: 13; V gene: TRBV2; CDR3 protein: CASNEQGMDIQYF
CDR3 length: 16; V gene: TRBV6-1; CDR3 protein: CASSEQGGGHTDTQYF
CDR3 length: 17; V gene: TRBV7-8; CDR3 protein: CASSYLGGTGNTGELFF
CDR3 length: 12; V gene: TRBV2; CDR3 protein: CASSVLQETQYF
CDR3 length: 15; V gene: TRBV19; CDR3 protein: CASKRSARSTDTQYF
CDR3 length: 11; V gene: TRBV5-1; CDR3 protein: CASSSKETQYF
CDR3 length: 15; V gene: TRBV6-5; CDR3 protein: CASSYSSGMGSPLHF